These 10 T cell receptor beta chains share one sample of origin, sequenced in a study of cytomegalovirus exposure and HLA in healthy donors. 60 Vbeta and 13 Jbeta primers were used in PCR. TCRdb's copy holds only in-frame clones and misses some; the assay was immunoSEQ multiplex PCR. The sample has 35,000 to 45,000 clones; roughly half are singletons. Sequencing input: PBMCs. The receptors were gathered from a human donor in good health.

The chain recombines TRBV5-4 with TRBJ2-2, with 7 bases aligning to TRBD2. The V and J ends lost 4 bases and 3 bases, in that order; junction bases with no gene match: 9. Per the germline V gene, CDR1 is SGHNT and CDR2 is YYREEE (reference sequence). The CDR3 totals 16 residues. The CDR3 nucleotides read TGTGCCAGCAGCCCTTTTACTAGCGCAGACACCGGGGAGCTGTTTTTT. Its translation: CASSPFTSADTGELFF.

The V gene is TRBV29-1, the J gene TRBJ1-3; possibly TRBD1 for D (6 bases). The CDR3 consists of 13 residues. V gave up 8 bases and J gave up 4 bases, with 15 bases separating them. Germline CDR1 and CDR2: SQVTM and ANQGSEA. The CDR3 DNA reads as TGCAGCATCCGGGGGGCGCACGGAAACACCATATATTTT. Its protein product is CSIRGAHGNTIYF.

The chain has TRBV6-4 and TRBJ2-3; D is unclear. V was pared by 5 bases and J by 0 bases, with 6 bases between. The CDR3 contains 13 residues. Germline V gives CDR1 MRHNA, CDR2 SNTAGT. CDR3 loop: CASSMSSTDTQYF. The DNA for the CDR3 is TGTGCCAGCAGTATGTCGAGCACAGATACGCAGTATTTT.

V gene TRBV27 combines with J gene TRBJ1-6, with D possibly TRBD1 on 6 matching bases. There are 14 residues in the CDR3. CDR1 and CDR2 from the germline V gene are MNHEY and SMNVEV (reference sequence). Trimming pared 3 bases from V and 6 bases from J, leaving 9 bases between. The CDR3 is CASSFAGANSPLHF. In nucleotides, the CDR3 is TGTGCCAGCAGTTTCGCAGGGGCTAATTCACCCCTCCACTTT.

This CDR3 reads CASSFEPGDSPLHF. In DNA, the CDR3 is TGTGCCAGCAGCTTCGAGCCGGGTGATTCACCCCTCCACTTT. The chain has TRBV11-1 and TRBJ1-6; the D is unclear. The germline CDR1 and CDR2 sequences are SGHAT and FQDESV (reference sequence). CDR3 length: 14 amino acids. V lost 3 bases to trimming and J lost 8 bases, with 11 bases between them.

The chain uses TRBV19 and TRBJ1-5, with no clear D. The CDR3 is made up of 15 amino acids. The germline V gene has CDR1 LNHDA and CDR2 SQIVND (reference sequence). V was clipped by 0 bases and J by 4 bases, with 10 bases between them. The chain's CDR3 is CASSIDGSYNQPQHF. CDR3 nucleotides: TGTGCCAGTAGTATAGATGGGAGTTATAATCAGCCCCAGCATTTT. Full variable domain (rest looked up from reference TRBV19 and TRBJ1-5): DGGITQSPKYLFRKEGQNVTLSCEQNLNHDAMYWYRQDPGQGLRLIYYSQIVNDFQKGDIAEGYSVSREKKESFPLTVTSAQKNPTAFYLCASSIDGSYNQPQHFGDGTRLSIL.

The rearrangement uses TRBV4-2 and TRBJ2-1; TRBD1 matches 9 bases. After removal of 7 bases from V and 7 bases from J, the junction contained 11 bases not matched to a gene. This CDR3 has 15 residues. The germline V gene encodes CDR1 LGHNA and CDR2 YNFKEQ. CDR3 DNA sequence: TGTGCCAGCAAGAATCGGGACAGGGTTTTTAATGAGCAGTTCTTC. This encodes CASKNRDRVFNEQFF.

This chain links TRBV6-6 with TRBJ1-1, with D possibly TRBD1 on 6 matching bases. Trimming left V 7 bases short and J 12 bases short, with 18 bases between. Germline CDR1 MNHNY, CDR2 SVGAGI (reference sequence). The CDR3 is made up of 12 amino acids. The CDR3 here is CASNDGTLRTFF. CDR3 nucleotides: TGTGCCAGCAACGATGGGACACTACGAACTTTCTTT.

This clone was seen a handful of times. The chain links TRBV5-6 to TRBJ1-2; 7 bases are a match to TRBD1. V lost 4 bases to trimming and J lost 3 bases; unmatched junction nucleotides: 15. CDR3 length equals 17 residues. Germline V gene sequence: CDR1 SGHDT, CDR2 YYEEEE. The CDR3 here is CASSVYTGTADYYGYTF. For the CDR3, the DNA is TGTGCCAGCAGCGTCTACACCGGGACAGCAGATTACTATGGCTACACCTTC.

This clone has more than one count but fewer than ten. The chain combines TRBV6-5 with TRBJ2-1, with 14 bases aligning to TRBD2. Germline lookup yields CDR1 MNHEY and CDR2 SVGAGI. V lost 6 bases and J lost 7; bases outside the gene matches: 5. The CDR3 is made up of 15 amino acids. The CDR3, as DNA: TGTGCCAGCAGGCCGGGACTAGCGGGAGTGAATGAGCAGTTCTTC. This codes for CASRPGLAGVNEQFF.